This is a list of T cell receptor beta chains from one sample in a study of Graves' ophthalmopathy and Graves' hyperthyroidism. TCRdb re-derived calls from the multiplex PCR reads in MiXCR, one entry per CDR3 protein. Counted here are approximately 330,000 distinct CDR3 sequences, under 20% occurring once; the ten biggest clones make up 10% to 15%. Material for sequencing was peripheral blood. The receptor source for this set is an adult man with Graves' ophthalmopathy. CDR3s include the opening cysteine and the closing phenylalanine or tryptophan. Each record gives: CDR3 DNA, CDR3 protein, clone size, J gene, D gene, V gene. The D gene is left open where the match is weak. A row's size may be missing; if present it is once, few, many or a size class.

TGCAGTGCCCCGGGAAGACAGGGCCTCACTGAAGCTTTCTTT,CSAPGRQGLTEAFF,many,TRBJ1-1,TRBD1,TRBV20-1
TGCGCCAGCAGCTTGGTCTTAGGGGGCGGAGCTTTCTTT,CASSLVLGGGAFF,-,TRBJ1-1,TRBD1,TRBV5-1
TGTGCCAGCATTTTATCCGGGACAGGGGGAAATCAGCAGTACTTC,CASILSGTGGNQQYF,many,TRBJ2-7,TRBD1,TRBV28
TGTGCCTGGATGGGTCGGGACAGGAAAAGAGCTAACTATGGCTACACCTTC,CAWMGRDRKRANYGYTF,many,TRBJ1-2,TRBD1,TRBV30
TGTGCCAGAATCTCTTTAGGGAGGGGAACTGAAGCTTTCTTT,CARISLGRGTEAFF,many,TRBJ1-1,-,TRBV2
TGTGCCAGCAGTTATCGGTTGGCGAGCGGGGGGGCTGAGACCCAGTACTTC,CASSYRLASGGAETQYF,many,TRBJ2-5,TRBD2,TRBV6-5
TGTGCCTGGAGTGGACAGGGCGATCAGCCCCAGCATTTT,CAWSGQGDQPQHF,many,TRBJ1-5,TRBD1,TRBV30
TGTGCCAGCAGCTTCGATTCGGGACAGGGTGAGCAGTACTTC,CASSFDSGQGEQYF,many,TRBJ2-7,TRBD1,TRBV11-2
TGTGCCAGCTCACAGACTAGCCGCCAAGAGACCCAGTACTTC,CASSQTSRQETQYF,-,TRBJ2-5,TRBD2,TRBV18
TGTGCCTGGAGGGCAGCTAACTATGGCTACACCTTC,CAWRAANYGYTF,-,TRBJ1-2,-,TRBV30
TGTGCCAGCAGCTTAGTTGGGGGTATGGGCGAGCAGTACTTC,CASSLVGGMGEQYF,-,TRBJ2-7,-,TRBV7-2
TGCAGTGCTAGAGAATGGACAGAAGGTGAAGCTTTCTTT,CSAREWTEGEAFF,many,TRBJ1-1,-,TRBV20-1
TGTGCCAGCAGTGATTACAGGGCGAACACTGAAGCTTTCTTT,CASSDYRANTEAFF,many,TRBJ1-1,-,TRBV2
TGTGCCAGCAGTGAAAATCCGGGTCTCCACGAGCAGTACTTC,CASSENPGLHEQYF,-,TRBJ2-7,-,TRBV6-1
TGTGCCATCAGTGTTTCCTCCTATAATTCACCCCTCCACTTT,CAISVSSYNSPLHF,many,TRBJ1-6,-,TRBV10-3
TGCAGTGCTAGAGTCAGACTAGTTTCAGATACGCAGTATTTT,CSARVRLVSDTQYF,many,TRBJ2-3,-,TRBV20-1
TGTGCCAGCAGCTTACGGGGAAGGAACACTGAAGCTTTCTTT,CASSLRGRNTEAFF,many,TRBJ1-1,-,TRBV11-2
TGTGCCAGCAGTCCCGCTCGTAATCAGCCCCAGCATTTT,CASSPARNQPQHF,-,TRBJ1-5,-,TRBV12-3/TRBV12-4
TGTGCCACCAGTGACCGGACGGGACAGGTGAATCAGCCCCAGCATTTT,CATSDRTGQVNQPQHF,many,TRBJ1-5,TRBD1,TRBV24-1
TGTGCCAGCATCCTCGTCGGCACCTTCTCTGGAAACACCATATATTTT,CASILVGTFSGNTIYF,many,TRBJ1-3,-,TRBV6-5
TGTGCCAGCAGCACCCAAGAATCCTACGAGCAGTACTTC,CASSTQESYEQYF,many,TRBJ2-7,-,TRBV11-2
TGTGCCAGCAGTTTGGCCAGGGGCATGAACACTGAAGCTTTCTTT,CASSLARGMNTEAFF,many,TRBJ1-1,-,TRBV27
TGTGCCAGCAGTCCCAGCAGGGCCTACGAGCAGTACTTC,CASSPSRAYEQYF,many,TRBJ2-7,-,TRBV27
TGTGCCAGCAAGACAGGGGGGTTCTACGAGCAGTACTTC,CASKTGGFYEQYF,few,TRBJ2-7,TRBD1,TRBV6-1
TGTGCCAGCAGTTACCCTTACGACAGGGCAGAGGCCAAAAACATTCAGTACTTC,CASSYPYDRAEAKNIQYF,many,TRBJ2-4,TRBD1,TRBV6-2/TRBV6-3
TGTGCCAGCAGCCCTTCATATGGGGGTCAAGAGACCCAGTACTTC,CASSPSYGGQETQYF,many,TRBJ2-5,-,TRBV14
TGTGCCAGCAGTTCGACACCGTTAGAGCAGTACTTC,CASSSTPLEQYF,many,TRBJ2-7,-,TRBV12-3/TRBV12-4
TGCAGTGCTAAGTCGGGGGATACTGAAGCTTTCTTT,CSAKSGDTEAFF,many,TRBJ1-1,-,TRBV20-1
TGCAGTGCCCCGATTCGAGCGGGAGCTTCCTACTTCTCCTACGAGCAGTACTTC,CSAPIRAGASYFSYEQYF,-,TRBJ2-7,TRBD2,TRBV20-1
TGTGCCAGCATCGAAGGGCTAGCGGGAGGGGAGACCCAGTACTTC,CASIEGLAGGETQYF,-,TRBJ2-5,TRBD2,TRBV6-1
TGCGCCAGCAGCCAAGAAGTCGCGGGACCGGCTGAAGCTTTCTTT,CASSQEVAGPAEAFF,few,TRBJ1-1,-,TRBV4-1
TGCAGCGTTGTCCTGGATAGCAATCAGCCCCAGCATTTT,CSVVLDSNQPQHF,many,TRBJ1-5,-,TRBV29-1
TGTGCCAGCAGCTCCGTACTAGCGGGAGGTCGGAAGACCCAGTACTTC,CASSSVLAGGRKTQYF,-,TRBJ2-5,TRBD2,TRBV5-8
TGTGCCAGCAGCCCGACCGAAAGCCAGGTGTCAGCTTTCTTT,CASSPTESQVSAFF,many,TRBJ1-1,-,TRBV6-2/TRBV6-3
TGTGCCAGCACTCCCCTAACAGGGAGGAACACTGAAGCTTTCTTT,CASTPLTGRNTEAFF,many,TRBJ1-1,-,TRBV11-1
TGTGCCAGCAGCCGAGACCTCGGAAACACCATATATTTT,CASSRDLGNTIYF,-,TRBJ1-3,-,TRBV6-2/TRBV6-3
TGTGCCAGCAGCCAAGACTTAGCGGGACTGAGCGTAGAGACCCAGTACTTC,CASSQDLAGLSVETQYF,many,TRBJ2-5,TRBD2,TRBV3-1
TGTGCCAGCAGCTTAAACGGGCGATCGAACACCGGGGAGCTGTTTTTT,CASSLNGRSNTGELFF,many,TRBJ2-2,-,TRBV7-3
TGCAGTGCGGACCAAAGACAGGGAAGAGGCAACACTGAAGCTTTCTTT,CSADQRQGRGNTEAFF,many,TRBJ1-1,TRBD1,TRBV20-1
TGCGCCAGCAGCTGGCGACAGGGTAGCTCTGGGGCCAACGTCCTGACTTTC,CASSWRQGSSGANVLTF,many,TRBJ2-6,TRBD1,TRBV5-1
TGTGCCAGCAGCTCGCAGGAGTACACTGAAGCTTTCTTT,CASSSQEYTEAFF,many,TRBJ1-1,-,TRBV7-9
TGTGCCAGCAGCAACCTTAAGTACGAGCAGTACTTC,CASSNLKYEQYF,many,TRBJ2-7,-,TRBV7-2
TGCAGTGCTAGGGTAGACGCGAGGGGGCGGTCACCCCTCCACTTT,CSARVDARGRSPLHF,many,TRBJ1-6,TRBD1,TRBV20-1
TGCGCCAGCAGCTTGAATGACCAGGGTATAACCGGGGAGCTGTTTTTT,CASSLNDQGITGELFF,many,TRBJ2-2,-,TRBV5-1
TGTGCCAGCAGCGTGTTGACTAGCGTAGAGACCCAGTACTTC,CASSVLTSVETQYF,many,TRBJ2-5,TRBD2,TRBV11-2